This T cell receptor beta chain was documented in a study of post-analysis software for immune sequencing data. Carried by the TCR beta cDNA libraries were unique molecular identifiers. TCRdb analysed the PCR reads with MiXCR anew, one entry per CDR3 protein. The top ten clones hold around 4.7% of a sample with 750,000 to 900,000 distinct CDR3 sequences, under 60% of them seen once. Sequenced material: blood. The sequence was obtained from a girl aged 10-17 years with multiple sclerosis.

The DNA for the CDR3 is TGCGCCAGCAGCTCAGGGGTGGCAGGGGGCACAATCACAGATACGCAGTATTTT. Residues: CASSSGVAGGTITDTQYF. The V gene is TRBV5-1, the J gene TRBJ2-3, with 8 bases identical to TRBD1. Looked up from germline, CDR1 is SGHRS and CDR2 is YFSETQ. V shed 3 bases and J 2 bases; nucleotides not matched to a gene: 14. The CDR3 covers 18 residues.